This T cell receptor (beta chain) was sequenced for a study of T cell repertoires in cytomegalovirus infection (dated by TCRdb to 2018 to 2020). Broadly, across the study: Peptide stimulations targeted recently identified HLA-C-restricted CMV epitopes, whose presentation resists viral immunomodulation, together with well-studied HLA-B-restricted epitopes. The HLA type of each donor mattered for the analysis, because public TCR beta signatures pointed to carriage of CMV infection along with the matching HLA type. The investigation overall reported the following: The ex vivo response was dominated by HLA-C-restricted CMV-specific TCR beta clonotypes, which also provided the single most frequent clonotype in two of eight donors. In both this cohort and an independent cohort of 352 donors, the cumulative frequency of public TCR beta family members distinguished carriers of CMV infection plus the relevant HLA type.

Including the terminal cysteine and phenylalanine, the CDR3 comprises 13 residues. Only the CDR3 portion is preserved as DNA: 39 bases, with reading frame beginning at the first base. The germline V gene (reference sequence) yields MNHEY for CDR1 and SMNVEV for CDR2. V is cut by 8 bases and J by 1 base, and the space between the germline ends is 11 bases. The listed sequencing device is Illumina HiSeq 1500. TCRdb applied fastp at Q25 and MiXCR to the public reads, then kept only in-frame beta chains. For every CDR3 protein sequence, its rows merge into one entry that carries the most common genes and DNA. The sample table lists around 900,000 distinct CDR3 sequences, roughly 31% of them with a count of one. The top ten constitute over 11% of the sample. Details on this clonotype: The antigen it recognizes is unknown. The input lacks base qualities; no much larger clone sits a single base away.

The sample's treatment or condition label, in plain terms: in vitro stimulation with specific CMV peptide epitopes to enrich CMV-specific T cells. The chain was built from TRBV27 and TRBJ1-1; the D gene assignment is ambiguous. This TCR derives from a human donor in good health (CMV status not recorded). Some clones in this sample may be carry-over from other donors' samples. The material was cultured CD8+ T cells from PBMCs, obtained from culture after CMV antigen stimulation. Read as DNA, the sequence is TGTGCCAGCGCCTGGACGGCGAACACTGAAGCTTTCTTT. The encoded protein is CASAWTANTEAFF.